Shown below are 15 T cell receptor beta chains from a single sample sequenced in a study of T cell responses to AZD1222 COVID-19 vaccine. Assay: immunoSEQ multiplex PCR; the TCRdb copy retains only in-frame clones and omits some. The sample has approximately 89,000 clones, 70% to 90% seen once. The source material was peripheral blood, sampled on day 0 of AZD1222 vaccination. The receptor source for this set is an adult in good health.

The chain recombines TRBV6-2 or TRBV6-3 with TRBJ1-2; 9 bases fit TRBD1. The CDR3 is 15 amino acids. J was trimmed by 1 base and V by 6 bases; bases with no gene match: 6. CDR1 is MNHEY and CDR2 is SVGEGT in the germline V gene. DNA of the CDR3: TGTGCCAGCAGCGAAGGGACAGGGAATAACTATGGCTACACCTTC. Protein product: CASSEGTGNNYGYTF.

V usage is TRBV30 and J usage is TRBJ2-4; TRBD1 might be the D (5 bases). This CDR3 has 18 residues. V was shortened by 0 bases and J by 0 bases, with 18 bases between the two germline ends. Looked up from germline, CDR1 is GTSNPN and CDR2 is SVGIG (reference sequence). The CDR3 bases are TGTGCCTGGAGTGTACGGACGGTGGTCAGGGTAGCCAAAAACATTCAGTACTTC. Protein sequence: CAWSVRTVVRVAKNIQYF.

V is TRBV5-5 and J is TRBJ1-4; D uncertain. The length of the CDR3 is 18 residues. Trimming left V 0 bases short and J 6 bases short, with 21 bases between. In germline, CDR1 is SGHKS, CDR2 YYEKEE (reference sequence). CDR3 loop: CASSLDVGGGLDDEKLFF. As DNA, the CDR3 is TGTGCCAGCAGCTTGGATGTTGGAGGAGGTCTTGACGATGAAAAACTGTTTTTT. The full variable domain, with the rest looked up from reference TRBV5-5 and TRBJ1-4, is DAGVTQSPTHLIKTRGQQVTLRCSPISGHKSVSWYQQVLGQGPQFIFQYYEKEERGRGNFPDRFSARQFPNYSSELNVNALLLGDSALYLCASSLDVGGGLDDEKLFFGSGTQLSVL.

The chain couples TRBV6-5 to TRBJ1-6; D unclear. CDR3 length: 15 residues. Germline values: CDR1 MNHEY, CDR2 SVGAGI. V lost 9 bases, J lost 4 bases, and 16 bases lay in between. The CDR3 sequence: CASRMTHQYNSPLHF. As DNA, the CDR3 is TGTGCCAGTCGGATGACCCACCAATATAATTCACCCCTCCACTTT.

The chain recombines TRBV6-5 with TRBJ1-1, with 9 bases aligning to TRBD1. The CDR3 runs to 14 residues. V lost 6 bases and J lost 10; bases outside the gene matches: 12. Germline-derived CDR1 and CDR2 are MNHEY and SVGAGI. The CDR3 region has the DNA TGTGCCAGCAGGGTCCCGGGACAGGGAAATCTAGCTTTCTTT. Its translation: CASRVPGQGNLAFF.

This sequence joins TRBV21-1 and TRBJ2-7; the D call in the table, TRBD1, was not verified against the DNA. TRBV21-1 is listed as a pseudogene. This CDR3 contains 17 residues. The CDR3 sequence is CASSKVLGDRVFYEQYF. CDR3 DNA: TGTGCCAGCAGCAAAGTCCTAGGAGACAGGGTCTTCTACGAGCAGTACTTC.

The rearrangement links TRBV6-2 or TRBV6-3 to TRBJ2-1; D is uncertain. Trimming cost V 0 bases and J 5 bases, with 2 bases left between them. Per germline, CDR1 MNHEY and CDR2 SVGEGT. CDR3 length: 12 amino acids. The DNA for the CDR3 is TGTGCCAGCAGTTACTCAAACAATGAGCAGTTCTTC. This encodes CASSYSNNEQFF.

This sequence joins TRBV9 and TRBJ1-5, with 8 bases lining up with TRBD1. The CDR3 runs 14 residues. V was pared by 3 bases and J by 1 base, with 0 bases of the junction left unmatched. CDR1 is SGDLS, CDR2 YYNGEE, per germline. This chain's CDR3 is CASSGQGSNQPQHF. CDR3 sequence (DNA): TGTGCCAGCAGCGGACAGGGGAGCAATCAGCCCCAGCATTTT.

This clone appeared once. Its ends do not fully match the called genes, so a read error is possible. DNA of the CDR3: TGTGCCAGCAGATTAGGCGCTGGGACAGGGGGAAGCTACACCTTC. Protein sequence: CASRLGAGTGGSYTF. V is TRBV7-2 and J is TRBJ1-2; 11 nucleotides agree with TRBD1. The CDR3 totals 15 residues. Germline-derived CDR1 and CDR2 are SGHTA and FQGNSA. Variable domain in full (rest from reference TRBV7-2 and TRBJ1-2): GAGVSQSPSNKVTEKGKDVELRCDPISGHTALYWYRQSLGQGLEFLIYFQGNSAPDKSGLPSDRFSAERTGGSVSTLTIQRTQQEDSAVYLCASRLGAGTGGSYTFGSGTRLTVV.

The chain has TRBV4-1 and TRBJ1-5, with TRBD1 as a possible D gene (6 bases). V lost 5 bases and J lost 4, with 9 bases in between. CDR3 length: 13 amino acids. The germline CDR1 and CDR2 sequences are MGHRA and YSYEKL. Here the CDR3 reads CASSNRVNQPQHF. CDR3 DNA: TGCGCCAGCAGCAACAGGGTGAATCAGCCCCAGCATTTT.

The CDR3 loop reads CASSLAPTGENYEQYF. The CDR3 nucleotides are TGCGCCAGCAGCTTGGCCCCTACAGGGGAAAACTACGAGCAGTACTTC. V gene TRBV5-1 combines with J gene TRBJ2-7; 7 bases are a match to TRBD1. The CDR3 is 16 amino acids. The V gene end was trimmed by 0 bases and the J gene end by 3 bases; junction bases not matched to a gene: 9. Germline V CDR1 and CDR2: SGHRS, YFSETQ.

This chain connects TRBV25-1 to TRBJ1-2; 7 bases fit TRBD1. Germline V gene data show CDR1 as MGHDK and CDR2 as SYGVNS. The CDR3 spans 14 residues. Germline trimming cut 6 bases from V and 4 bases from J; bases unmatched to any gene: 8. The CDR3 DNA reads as TGTGCCAGCAGGTTCACAGGGGAGGGCTATGGCTACACCTTC. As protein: CASRFTGEGYGYTF.

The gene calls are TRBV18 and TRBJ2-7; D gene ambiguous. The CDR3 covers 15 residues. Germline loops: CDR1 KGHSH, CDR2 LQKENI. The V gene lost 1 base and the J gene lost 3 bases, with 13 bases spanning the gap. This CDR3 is CASSPLFDNRYEQYF. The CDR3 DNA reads TGTGCCAGCTCACCACTGTTTGACAACCGCTACGAGCAGTACTTC.

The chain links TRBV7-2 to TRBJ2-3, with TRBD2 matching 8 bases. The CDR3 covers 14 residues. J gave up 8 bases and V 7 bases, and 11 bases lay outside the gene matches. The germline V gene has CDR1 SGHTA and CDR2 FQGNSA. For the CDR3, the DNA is TGTGCCAGCAAGACGGCGGGGGGTTCGGGTACGCAGTATTTT. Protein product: CASKTAGGSGTQYF.

The CDR3 coding sequence is TGTGCCAGCAGTTCAACTAGCGGGGGGCCGACTAGCACAGATACGCAGTATTTT. Translated: CASSSTSGGPTSTDTQYF. The chain combines TRBV28 with TRBJ2-3; 12 bases map to TRBD2. Germline CDR1 and CDR2: MDHEN and SYDVKM. Trimming cost V 4 bases and J 0 bases; bases outside gene matches: 8. CDR3 length: 18 amino acids.